The T cell receptor beta chain described here comes from a study of cytomegalovirus exposure and HLA in healthy donors. The V end was cut by 2 bases, the J end by 7 bases, with 18 bases between. Per germline, CDR1 SGHRS and CDR2 YFSETQ. This CDR3 has 16 residues. This clone was detected once. Method: immunoSEQ multiplex PCR; TCRdb's copy keeps in-frame clones and lacks some. The table has 55,000 to 80,000 clones, just under 95% seen once. The sequencing sample was made of PBMCs. This chain links TRBV5-1 with TRBJ1-4; tentatively, D is TRBD1 (5 bases). The TCR comes from a young woman in good health and CMV-seropositive. The CDR3 loop reads CASSFGLGTGGEKLFF. CDR3 nucleotide sequence: TGCGCCAGCAGCTTTGGTTTAGGGACCGGGGGTGAAAAACTGTTTTTT.